This TCR beta chain was sequenced during a study of T cells after yellow fever vaccination. For the study at large: In the case of low-cell-number fractions, SMART-Seq v4 Ultra Low Input was used for preparation. Points from the study as a whole: Some clonotypes, a small share, were shared between CD4 and CD8 compartments.

Synthesis of TCR cDNA relied on 5'RACE template switching, which attached a universal primer site and UMIs. One entry per CDR3 protein results from TCRdb running MiXCR on the 5' RACE reads. Of about 330,000 distinct CDR3 sequences listed, 8.1% are singletons. In its sample, this clonotype was seen a few times. Antigen specificity is unknown. J was trimmed by 7 bases and V by 6 bases; bases with no gene match: 11. Germline V CDR1 and CDR2: DFQATT, SNEGSKA (reference sequence). The CDR3 contains 14 residues. The sequence was obtained from a man between 18 and 35 years old who received the YFV17D yellow fever vaccine. The material was PBMCs, obtained approximately 47 days after the first yellow fever vaccination. V usage is TRBV20-1 and J usage is TRBJ2-1; 8 bases map to TRBD1. CDR3 loop: CSARQDREVNEQFF. As DNA, the CDR3 is TGCAGTGCCCGTCAGGACAGGGAGGTAAATGAGCAGTTCTTC.